The sequence of this T cell receptor beta chain was determined in a study of cytomegalovirus exposure and HLA in healthy donors. Study observations and caveats: Testing in vitro showed a few CMV-associated chains specific for CMV antigens.

The approximately 120-subject validation cohort, separate from the roughly 700-subject first cohort, included the donors. Assay used: immunoSEQ multiplex PCR; TCRdb lists only in-frame clones, some missing. The table lists 150,000 or so clones, roughly 84% of them singletons. The CDR3 has 16 residues. CDR1 is SGDLS, CDR2 YYNGEE, per germline. Unmatched junction bases numbered 9, after V lost 4 bases and J lost 2 bases. As to this clone: Its antigen remains unidentified.

Sequenced: PBMCs. This clonotype was obtained from a human donor in good health. The chain is built from TRBV9 and TRBJ2-1; 7 nucleotides agree with TRBD2. In DNA form, the CDR3 reads TGTGCCAGCAGCATACCCCCAGCGGGACCCTACAATGAGCAGTTCTTC. Translation gives CASSIPPAGPYNEQFF.